These 27 T cell receptor beta chains were sequenced from one sample in a study of beta chain features in type 1 diabetes. Study outcomes and limitations: Type 1 diabetes patients had TCRB CDR3s that were shorter (moderately but significantly so) in all four CD4+ subsets.

These receptors have no identified antigens. The investigators reverse transcribed all of the isolated RNA, so they sequenced expressed TCRB transcripts. Using immunoSEQ multiplex PCR, the repertoire was profiled, and TCRdb retains in-frame clones only, with some absent. The table shows 200,000 to 300,000 clones, with roughly 22% occurring only once. The specimen was naive CD4+ T cells from blood. The receptors were gathered from a woman aged 40 to 50 with type 1 diabetes.

V usage is TRBV30 and J usage is TRBJ1-2, with D possibly being TRBD1 (6 bases). Trimming cost V 8 bases and J 2 bases, with 9 bases left between them. Germline V gene lookup returns CDR1 GTSNPN and CDR2 SVGIG (reference sequence). The CDR3 has 11 residues. CDR3 protein: CAAGENYGYTF. CDR3 nucleotide sequence: TGTGCCGCAGGGGAAAACTATGGCTACACCTTC. Filled out from reference TRBV30 and TRBJ1-2, the complete variable domain reads SQTIHQWPATLVQPVGSPLSLECTVEGTSNPNLYWYRQAAGRGLQLLFYSVGIGQISSEVPQNLSASRPQDRQFILSSKKLLLSDSGFYLCAAGENYGYTFGSGTRLTVV.

V and J are TRBV6-6 and TRBJ1-4; TRBD1 aligns across 7 bases. The J segment lost 7 bases and the V segment lost 3 bases, leaving 11 bases of the junction unmatched. The CDR3 contains 16 residues. Per germline, CDR1 MNHNY and CDR2 SVGAGI (reference sequence). CDR3: CASSYSPGQRSEKLFF. As DNA, the CDR3 is TGTGCCAGCAGTTATTCCCCGGGACAGCGTAGTGAAAAACTGTTTTTT.

This chain joins TRBV30 and TRBJ1-2; TRBD1 agrees at 9 bases. This CDR3 is built from 17 residues. Germline assignment: CDR1 GTSNPN and CDR2 SVGIG (reference sequence). The V segment lost 2 bases and the J segment 2 bases; nucleotides outside the gene matches: 12. Here the CDR3 reads CAWSRRDRAYPNYGYTF. The CDR3, as DNA: TGTGCCTGGAGTCGACGGGACAGGGCCTACCCCAACTATGGCTACACCTTC.

The chain recombines TRBV5-1 with TRBJ2-3; D may be TRBD1 (6 bases). Trimming took 2 bases from V and 1 from J, leaving 17 bases between them. Per germline, CDR1 SGHRS and CDR2 YFSETQ. The CDR3 runs 17 residues. CDR3 nucleotide sequence: TGCGCCAGCAGCTTCCTGACAGGAGGTGCGGGCACAGATACGCAGTATTTT. It yields the protein CASSFLTGGAGTDTQYF.

This clone was observed a handful of times. The chain uses TRBV7-9 and TRBJ1-5; a weak D match, TRBD1 (5 bases). The CDR3 runs to 14 residues. V was shortened by 5 bases and J by 7 bases, with 15 bases between the two germline ends. Germline V gives CDR1 SEHNR, CDR2 FQNEAQ (reference sequence). The CDR3 coding sequence is TGTGCCAGCAGCCCTGGGACGGCGGGGCAGCCCCAGCATTTT. This sequence encodes CASSPGTAGQPQHF.

V and J are TRBV27 and TRBJ2-3; D gene ambiguous. The CDR3 runs to 13 residues. V was clipped by 5 bases and J by 0 bases, with 6 bases between them. Germline CDR1 MNHEY, CDR2 SMNVEV (reference sequence). The CDR3 DNA sequence: TGTGCCAGCAGTCCCATTAGCACAGATACGCAGTATTTT. Protein sequence: CASSPISTDTQYF.

This clone appeared a few times. The rearrangement links TRBV28 to TRBJ1-2; D is undetermined. CDR3 length: 13 residues. Trimming stripped 4 bases from V and 8 bases from J, with 14 bases between. The germline V gene encodes CDR1 MDHEN and CDR2 SYDVKM. The CDR3 region is CASSSMLHGGYTF. In DNA form, the CDR3 reads TGTGCCAGCAGTTCCATGTTACATGGCGGCTACACCTTC.

J is TRBJ1-1 and V is TRBV4-3; 8 bases line up with TRBD1. The CDR3 spans 14 residues. V gave up 0 bases and J gave up 11 bases; unmatched junction bases: 8. CDR1 is LGHNA, CDR2 YSLEER, per germline. The CDR3 nucleotides are TGCGCCAGCAGCCAAGATCCACAGGGGGTAAAGGCTTTCTTT. Its protein is CASSQDPQGVKAFF.

Only a few counts were recorded for this clone. The V and J genes are TRBV30 and TRBJ1-4; D is perhaps TRBD1 (5 bases). Germline lookup yields CDR1 GTSNPN and CDR2 SVGIG (reference sequence). The CDR3 spans 13 residues. Trimming took 5 bases from V and 7 from J, leaving 14 bases between them. Here the CDR3 DNA reads TGTGCCTGGCTTGGACAAGTGGGTGAAAAACTGTTTTTT. It yields the protein CAWLGQVGEKLFF.

This clone has just one count. DNA of the CDR3: TGTGCCAGCAGTTTAACTACGGAGACAGCTGAAGCTTTCTTT. It encodes CASSLTTETAEAFF. This sequence joins TRBV28 and TRBJ1-1; D perhaps matches TRBD1 (5 bases). The V gene's germline CDR1 is MDHEN and CDR2 SYDVKM. Trimming removed 2 bases from V and 6 bases from J, with 13 bases in between. The CDR3 runs 14 residues.

The CDR3 reads CASSRDSTGELFF. As DNA, the CDR3 is TGTGCCAGCTCACGCGACAGCACCGGGGAGCTGTTTTTT. V gene TRBV18 combines with J gene TRBJ2-2; tentative D call: TRBD1 (5 bases). The V end was cut by 4 bases, the J end by 4 bases, with 7 bases between. The CDR3 extends over 13 amino acids. From germline, CDR1 is KGHSH and CDR2 LQKENI.

This clone has just a few counts. This chain links TRBV7-9 with TRBJ1-1; a weak D match, TRBD1 (5 bases). With 5 bases removed from V and 6 bases from J, the gap between germline ends came to 10 bases. This CDR3 region has 12 residues. Germline V CDR1 and CDR2: SEHNR, FQNEAQ (reference sequence). In DNA form, the CDR3 reads TGTGCCAGCAGCCCCGACAGTTCTGAAGCTTTCTTT. It is translated as CASSPDSSEAFF.

The chain uses TRBV29-1 and TRBJ2-5; 7 bases line up with TRBD1. The V gene's germline CDR1 is SQVTM and CDR2 ANQGSEA. This CDR3 has 13 amino acids. The V segment lost 6 bases and the J segment 4 bases; nucleotides outside the gene matches: 8. CDR3 coding DNA: TGCAGCGTGGGGACAGTTTTAGGAGAGACCCAGTACTTC. This codes for CSVGTVLGETQYF.

The chain joins TRBV28 to TRBJ1-1, with D hard to call. Germline V lookup: CDR1 MDHEN, CDR2 SYDVKM. V was clipped by 5 bases and J by 0 bases, with 10 bases between them. This CDR3 comprises 14 residues. In DNA form, the CDR3 reads TGTGCCAGCAGTACGGGTGGTTTGAACACTGAAGCTTTCTTT. Protein sequence: CASSTGGLNTEAFF.

CDR3 loop: CASSFQQGSVNIQYF. In DNA, the CDR3 is TGTGCCAGCAGCTTTCAACAGGGGAGTGTAAACATTCAGTACTTC. This chain connects TRBV5-4 to TRBJ2-4; 7 bases align to TRBD1. There are 15 residues in the CDR3. The germline V gene encodes CDR1 SGHNT and CDR2 YYREEE (reference sequence). The ends lost 2 bases at V and 6 bases at J; junction bases unmatched: 8. The full variable domain, in which reference TRBV5-4 and TRBJ2-4 provide the parts outside the CDR3, is ETGVTQSPTHLIKTRGQQVTLRCSSQSGHNTVSWYQQALGQGPQFIFQYYREEENGRGNFPPRFSGLQFPNYSSELNVNALELDDSALYLCASSFQQGSVNIQYFGAGTRLSVL.

The chain uses TRBV19 and TRBJ1-1; D is unresolved. This CDR3 has 14 residues. In germline, CDR1 is LNHDA, CDR2 SQIVND (reference sequence). V shed 1 base and J shed 7 bases, with 13 bases lying between them. DNA of the CDR3: TGTGCCAGTAGTATAGGGGTACACCCGGGTGAAGCTTTCTTT. It yields the protein CASSIGVHPGEAFF.

This clone was found a few times. The chain joins TRBV7-9 to TRBJ2-5, with 8 bases fitting TRBD1. This CDR3 has 16 amino acids. CDR1 and CDR2 from the germline V gene are SEHNR and FQNEAQ (reference sequence). The J segment lost 5 bases and the V segment lost 3 bases, leaving 11 bases of the junction unmatched. DNA for the CDR3: TGTGCCAGCAGCTTCGGAGGGACAGGCATTCGGGAGACCCAGTACTTC. It translates to CASSFGGTGIRETQYF.

The gene calls are TRBV4-1 and TRBJ1-5; D not resolved. The V end was cut by 0 bases, the J end by 0 bases, with 9 bases between. The CDR3 contains 16 residues. CDR1 MGHRA and CDR2 YSYEKL come from the germline V gene. CDR3 residues: CASSQDIASSNQPQHF. CDR3 bases: TGCGCCAGCAGCCAAGATATCGCCAGTAGCAATCAGCCCCAGCATTTT.

This clone was detected only a few times. This chain links TRBV5-1 with TRBJ2-3; D might be TRBD2 (6 bases). Trimming removed 2 bases at V and 8 bases at J, with 9 bases between. This CDR3 spans 12 amino acids. Germline V CDR1 and CDR2: SGHRS, YFSETQ. In DNA form, the CDR3 reads TGCGCCAGCAGCTTCGAGGAGGGTACGCAGTATTTT. Translated: CASSFEEGTQYF.

This chain joins TRBV9 and TRBJ1-6, with 7 bases aligning to TRBD1. CDR1 SGDLS and CDR2 YYNGEE come from the germline V gene. V was clipped by 4 bases and J by 5 bases; unmatched bases: 9. CDR3 length equals 16 residues. This CDR3 reads CASSPRPGQNNSPLHF. As DNA, the CDR3 is TGTGCCAGCAGCCCCCGACCGGGACAGAATAATTCACCCCTCCACTTT.

This clone has more than one count but fewer than ten. The chain employs TRBV30 and TRBJ2-7; 10 bases align to TRBD1. Germline loops: CDR1 GTSNPN, CDR2 SVGIG (reference sequence). Germline trimming cut 0 bases from V and 2 bases from J; bases unmatched to any gene: 4. This CDR3 is built from 15 residues. The CDR3: CAWSVRGTGAYEQYF. Written as DNA, the CDR3 is TGTGCCTGGAGTGTAAGAGGGACAGGGGCCTACGAGCAGTACTTC.

This chain links TRBV5-1 with TRBJ1-5; a weak D match, TRBD1 (5 bases). Per the germline V gene, CDR1 is SGHRS and CDR2 is YFSETQ. The CDR3 is 15 residues long. Trimming shortened V by 4 bases and J by 1 base, and 12 bases separated the two germline ends. The CDR3 region is CASSPGFNSNQPQHF. DNA of the CDR3: TGCGCCAGCAGCCCAGGGTTTAACAGCAATCAGCCCCAGCATTTT.

V and J are TRBV30 and TRBJ1-4; no clear D. Looked up from germline, CDR1 is GTSNPN and CDR2 is SVGIG (reference sequence). The germline V and J ends were trimmed by 3 bases and 8 bases, with 10 bases remaining between them. This CDR3 has 12 amino acids. The CDR3 DNA reads TGTGCCTGGAGCGTGGTTCGGGAAAAACTGTTTTTT. Translated: CAWSVVREKLFF.

The CDR3 DNA follows: TGTGCCAGCAGCCCTCTACAGGGAGTACCCACTGAAGCTTTCTTT. Amino acid sequence: CASSPLQGVPTEAFF. The gene calls are TRBV7-9 and TRBJ1-1; weak D call: TRBD1 (6 bases). The CDR3 contains 15 residues. Germline assignment: CDR1 SEHNR and CDR2 FQNEAQ (reference sequence). Trimming took off 5 bases at V and 4 bases at J, with 17 bases between the two ends.

The chain has TRBV4-2 and TRBJ2-5; D possibly corresponds to TRBD2 (5 bases). The CDR3 has 14 amino acids. Trimming removed 2 bases at V and 1 base at J, with 8 bases between. Germline CDR1 and CDR2: LGHNA and YNFKEQ. The CDR3 protein is CASSQFTSQETQYF. For the CDR3, the DNA is TGTGCCAGCAGCCAATTTACTAGCCAAGAGACCCAGTACTTC.

This clone showed up just a few times. The rearrangement joins TRBV9 to TRBJ1-1; D is unclear. This CDR3 has 12 residues. Germline V gene lookup returns CDR1 SGDLS and CDR2 YYNGEE. V was trimmed by 4 bases and J by 1 base, leaving 5 bases between them. In DNA form, the CDR3 reads TGTGCCAGCAGCACCGGGAACACTGAAGCTTTCTTT. Encoded protein: CASSTGNTEAFF. Full variable domain (outside the CDR3, taken from reference TRBV9 and TRBJ1-1): DSGVTQTPKHLITATGQRVTLRCSPRSGDLSVYWYQQSLDQGLQFLIQYYNGEERAKGNILERFSAQQFPDLHSELNLSSLELGDSALYFCASSTGNTEAFFGQGTRLTVV.

This chain uses TRBV21-1 with TRBJ1-4; the table's D call of TRBD1 was not tested on the DNA. TRBV21-1 is annotated as a pseudogene. CDR3 length: 15 amino acids. Written as DNA, the CDR3 is TGTGCCAGCAGCAAAGAGGGGTGGTGTTTCGAAAAACTGTTTTTT. This codes for CASSKEGWCFEKLFF.